The clone carrying this T cell receptor beta chain has ten or more counts. The antigen remains unidentified. Unique molecular identifiers were incorporated into the prepared TCRbeta library. TCRdb re-analysed the PCR reads in MiXCR, keeping a single row per CDR3 protein. This sample has 500,000 to 750,000 distinct CDR3 sequences, with about an eighth found just once. The entry originates in a study of T-cell reconstitution after alpha-beta-depleted transplantation in children. The length of the CDR3 is 14 residues. Trimming stripped 8 bases from V and 4 bases from J, with 16 bases between. The V gene's germline CDR1 is ENHRY and CDR2 SYGVKD. General study points: Day-60 TCRbeta diversity that was high in some patients was derived from surviving recipient T cells and thymic progenitors. Newly produced T cells mostly provided counts and TCRbeta diversity after one year, as hyperexpanded clones declined.

This receptor was identified in a male patient younger than 18 who had a stem cell transplant for acute myeloid leukemia, so the T cells may come from the graft donor. The rearrangement joins TRBV10-3 to TRBJ2-3; weak D call: TRBD1 (8 bases). Sample: PBMCs, mostly from graft donor cells, taken 360 days after TCRalphabeta/CD19-depleted stem cell transplant. The CDR3 loop reads CAIRSGTGPDTQYF. In DNA form, the CDR3 reads TGTGCCATCCGAAGCGGGACAGGCCCAGATACGCAGTATTTT.